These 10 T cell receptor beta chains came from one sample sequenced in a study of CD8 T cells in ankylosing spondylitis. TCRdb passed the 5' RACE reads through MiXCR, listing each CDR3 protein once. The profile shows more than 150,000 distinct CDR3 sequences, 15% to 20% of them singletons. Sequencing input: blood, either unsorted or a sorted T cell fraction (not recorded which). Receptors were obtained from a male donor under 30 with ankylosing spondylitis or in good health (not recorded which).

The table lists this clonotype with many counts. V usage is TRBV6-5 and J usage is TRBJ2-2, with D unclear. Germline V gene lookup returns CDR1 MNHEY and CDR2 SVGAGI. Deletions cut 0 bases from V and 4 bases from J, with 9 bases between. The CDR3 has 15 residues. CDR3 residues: CASSYSGFGTGELFF. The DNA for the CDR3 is TGTGCCAGCAGTTACTCTGGATTTGGCACCGGGGAGCTGTTTTTT.

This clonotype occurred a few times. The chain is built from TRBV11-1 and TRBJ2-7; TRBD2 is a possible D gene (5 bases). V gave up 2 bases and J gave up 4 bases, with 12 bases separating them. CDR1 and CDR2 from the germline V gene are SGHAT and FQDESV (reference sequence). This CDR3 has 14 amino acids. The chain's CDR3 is CASSLRAGLYEQYF. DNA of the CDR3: TGTGCCAGCAGCTTACGGGCGGGCCTATACGAGCAGTACTTC.

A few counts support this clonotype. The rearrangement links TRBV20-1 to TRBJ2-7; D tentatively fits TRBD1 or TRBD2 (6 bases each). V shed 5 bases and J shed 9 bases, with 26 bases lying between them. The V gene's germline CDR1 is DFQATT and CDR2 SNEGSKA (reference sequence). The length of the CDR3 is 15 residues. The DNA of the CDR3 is TGCAGTGCTGGGGGCTTGATGAGCGGGCAACGAGTGCAGTACGTC. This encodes CSAGGLMSGQRVQYV.

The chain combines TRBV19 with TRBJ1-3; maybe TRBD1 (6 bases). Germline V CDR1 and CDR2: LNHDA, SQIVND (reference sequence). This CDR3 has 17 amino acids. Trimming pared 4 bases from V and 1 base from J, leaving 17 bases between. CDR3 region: CASSRVLRGTSGNTIYF. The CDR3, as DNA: TGTGCCAGTAGTAGGGTGTTGAGGGGGACATCTGGAAACACCATATATTTT.

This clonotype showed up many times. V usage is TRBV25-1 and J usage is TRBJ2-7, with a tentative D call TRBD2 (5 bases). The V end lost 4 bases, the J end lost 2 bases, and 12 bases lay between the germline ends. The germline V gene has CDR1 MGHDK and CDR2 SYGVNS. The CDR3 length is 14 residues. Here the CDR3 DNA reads TGTGCCAGCAGTGGGCCGATACTAGCCTACGAGCAGTACTTC. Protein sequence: CASSGPILAYEQYF.

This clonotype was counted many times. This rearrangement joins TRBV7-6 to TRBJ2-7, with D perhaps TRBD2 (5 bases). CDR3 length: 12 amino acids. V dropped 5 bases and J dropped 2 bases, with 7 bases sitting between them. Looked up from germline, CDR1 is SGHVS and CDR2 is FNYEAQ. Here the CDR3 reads CASSTRTYEQYV. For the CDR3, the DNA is TGTGCCAGCAGCACTAGGACCTACGAGCAGTACGTC.

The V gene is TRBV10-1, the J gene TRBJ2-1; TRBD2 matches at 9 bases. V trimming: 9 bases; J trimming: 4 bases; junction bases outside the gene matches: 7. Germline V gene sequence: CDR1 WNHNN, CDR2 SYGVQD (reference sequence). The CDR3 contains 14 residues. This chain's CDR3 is CAREPGLAYNEQFF. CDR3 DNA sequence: TGCGCCAGGGAACCGGGACTAGCTTACAATGAGCAGTTCTTC.

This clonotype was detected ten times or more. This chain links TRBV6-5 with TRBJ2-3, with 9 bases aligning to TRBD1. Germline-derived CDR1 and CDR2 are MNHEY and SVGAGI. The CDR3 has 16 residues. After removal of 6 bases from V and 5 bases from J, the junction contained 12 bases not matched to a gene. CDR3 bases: TGTGCCAGCAGCCTCAAACAGGGGGCGCGTGTAGATACGCAGTATTTT. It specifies CASSLKQGARVDTQYF.

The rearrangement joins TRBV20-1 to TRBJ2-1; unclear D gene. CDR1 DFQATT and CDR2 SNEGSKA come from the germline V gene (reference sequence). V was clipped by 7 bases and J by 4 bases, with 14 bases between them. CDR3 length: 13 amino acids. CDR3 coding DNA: TGCAGTGTTACCTTAGAACCTTACAATGAGCAGTTCTTC. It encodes CSVTLEPYNEQFF.

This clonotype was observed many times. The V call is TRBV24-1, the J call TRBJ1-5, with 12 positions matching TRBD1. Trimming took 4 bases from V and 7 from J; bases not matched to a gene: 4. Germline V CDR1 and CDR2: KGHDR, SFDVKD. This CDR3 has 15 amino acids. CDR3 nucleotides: TGTGCCACCAGTGAATCGGGACAGGGGGCCCAGCCCCAGCATTTT. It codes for CATSESGQGAQPQHF.